The 31 T cell receptor beta chains given below trace back to one sample, sequenced in a study of regulatory T cells in long-lasting Graves disease. This sample's time point: persistent/refractory GD, antithyroid drugs over 5 years with positive TRAb. The TCR library was made from RNA that had been extracted from PBMCs in TRIzol. TCR beta libraries were built with iRepertoire HTBI primers and Arm-PCR of CDR3 regions. MiXCR, run by TCRdb on the multiplex PCR reads, gives a single entry per CDR3 protein. The table shows fewer than 400,000 distinct CDR3 sequences, with about 18% occurring only once. The material sequenced was peripheral blood mononuclear cells (PBMCs), taken when the disease was refractory, from a patient treated with antithyroid drugs. The source of these receptors is a female donor with Graves disease.

The table lists this clonotype with many counts. The V call is TRBV5-6, the J call TRBJ1-6; D is possibly TRBD1 (5 bases). The V gene lost 0 bases and the J gene lost 7 bases, with 23 bases spanning the gap. The germline V gene has CDR1 SGHDT and CDR2 YYEEEE. The CDR3 has 19 residues. The CDR3 sequence is CASSLAPARNGHPNSPLHF. CDR3 DNA sequence: TGTGCCAGCAGCTTGGCGCCCGCTCGTAACGGACATCCAAATTCACCCCTCCACTTT. The variable domain in full, with the rest retrieved from reference TRBV5-6 and TRBJ1-6, is DAGVTQSPTHLIKTRGQQVTLRCSPKSGHDTVSWYQQALGQGPQFIFQYYEEEERQRGNFPDRFSGHQFPNYSSELNVNALLLGDSALYLCASSLAPARNGHPNSPLHFGNGTRLTVT.

This clonotype was found many times. This chain links TRBV30 with TRBJ1-1; 10 bases align to TRBD1. There are 12 residues in the CDR3. With 5 bases clipped from V and 6 bases from J, the junction kept 3 bases outside the gene matches. From germline, CDR1 is GTSNPN and CDR2 SVGIG (reference sequence). The CDR3 nucleotides read TGTGCCTGGGGGACAGGGGACTCTGAAGCTTTCTTT. Translating gives CAWGTGDSEAFF.

This clonotype was seen a few times. The chain recombines TRBV12-3 or TRBV12-4 with TRBJ2-2, with D possibly matching TRBD1 (5 bases). V was trimmed by 2 bases and J by 1 base, leaving 20 bases between them. CDR3 size: 19 residues. This CDR3 reads CASSLRFRAKGMNTGELFF. In DNA form, the CDR3 reads TGTGCCAGCAGTTTAAGATTCCGGGCCAAGGGGATGAACACCGGGGAGCTGTTTTTT.

This clonotype has only a few counts. This chain joins TRBV10-3 and TRBJ1-6; D not certain. V shed 3 bases and J shed 7 bases, with 13 bases lying between them. The CDR3 spans 15 residues. The germline V gene encodes CDR1 ENHRY and CDR2 SYGVKD. CDR3 protein: CAISEAGRGNSPLHF. In DNA, the CDR3 is TGTGCCATCAGTGAAGCCGGGCGAGGGAATTCACCCCTCCACTTT.

This clonotype was counted only a few times. V gene TRBV19 combines with J gene TRBJ2-7; 10 bases agree with TRBD2. After removal of 6 bases from V and 6 bases from J, the junction contained 11 bases not matched to a gene. This CDR3 has 15 amino acids. Germline assignment: CDR1 LNHDA and CDR2 SQIVND (reference sequence). CDR3 protein: CASRSTSGTPREQYF. CDR3 coding DNA: TGTGCCAGTAGAAGTACTAGCGGGACCCCTCGCGAGCAGTACTTC.

This clonotype has at least ten counts. This rearrangement joins TRBV7-8 to TRBJ2-7, with 9 nucleotides matching TRBD1. J gave up 6 bases and V 4 bases, and 10 bases lay outside the gene matches. Germline CDR1 and CDR2: SGHVS and FQNEAQ. The CDR3 extends over 15 amino acids. DNA for the CDR3: TGTGCCAGCAGCTCCACCGGGACAGGGCGAAGCGAGCAGTACTTC. Protein: CASSSTGTGRSEQYF.

The chain recombines TRBV29-1 with TRBJ1-2, with 7 bases that match TRBD1. The germline V gene encodes CDR1 SQVTM and CDR2 ANQGSEA. This CDR3 is built from 12 residues. V trimming: 6 bases; J trimming: 6 bases; junction bases outside the gene matches: 7. The CDR3 region has the DNA TGCAGCGTGAGGACAGGCCGTAATGGCTACACCTTC. It yields the protein CSVRTGRNGYTF.

This clonotype was detected many times. The chain joins TRBV7-9 to TRBJ1-1, with 9 bases that match TRBD1. Looked up from germline, CDR1 is SEHNR and CDR2 is FQNEAQ (reference sequence). The CDR3 spans 15 residues. V gave up 7 bases and J gave up 4 bases; unmatched junction bases: 10. The CDR3 nucleotides read TGTGCCAGCAACAGCGCGACAGGGGGGGCCACTGAAGCTTTCTTT. This codes for CASNSATGGATEAFF.

This clonotype came up a few times. This sequence joins TRBV20-1 and TRBJ2-7; tentative D call: TRBD2 (5 bases). This CDR3 has 15 amino acids. The germline V gene encodes CDR1 DFQATT and CDR2 SNEGSKA (reference sequence). Trimming pared 3 bases from V and 8 bases from J, leaving 23 bases between. The CDR3 spells CSARFLRGGIYQQYF. The CDR3 DNA follows: TGCAGTGCTAGGTTTTTAAGAGGAGGAATATACCAGCAGTACTTC.

This clonotype was observed a single time. Given a far larger clone just one base away, this is likely a sequencing read error. The chain carries TRBV11-2 and TRBJ1-4, with D unclear. Germline CDR1 is SGHAT and CDR2 is FQNNGV. Between the trimmed V and J ends, which lost 5 bases and 5 bases, there was a span of 15 bases. CDR3 length: 15 residues. For the CDR3, the DNA is TGTGCCAGCAGCCGAGGGCCCGAAGGGAATGAAAAACTGTTTTTT. Translated, it gives CASSRGPEGNEKLFF.

This clonotype was recorded many times. The V call is TRBV11-3, the J call TRBJ1-1, with unresolved D. The V gene's germline CDR1 is SGHNT and CDR2 YENEEA. Trimming left V 5 bases short and J 1 base short, with 8 bases between. The CDR3 extends over 13 amino acids. The CDR3 loop is CASSGDPNTEAFF. The CDR3 DNA reads as TGTGCCAGCAGCGGCGACCCGAACACTGAAGCTTTCTTT.

Comment on this clonotype: A much larger clone is a single base away; this may be a read error. The chain joins TRBV3-1 to TRBJ2-5, with D perhaps TRBD1 (6 bases). The CDR3 contains 12 residues. The germline V gene encodes CDR1 LGHDT and CDR2 YNNKEL (reference sequence). The CDR3 region has the DNA TGTGCCAGCGGCCAAGGGGGAGTTGCCCAGTACTTC. Protein: CASGQGGVAQYF.

The rearrangement joins TRBV25-1 to TRBJ2-7, with D perhaps matching TRBD1 (6 bases). Germline values: CDR1 MGHDK, CDR2 SYGVNS. The CDR3 totals 16 residues. V gave up 4 bases and J gave up 2 bases, with 18 bases separating them. The CDR3 DNA reads TGTGCCAGCAGTGCAGCCTCTGGGGGCGGAACCTACGAGCAGTACTTC. Residues: CASSAASGGGTYEQYF.

This clonotype has only a few counts. The genes are TRBV7-9 and TRBJ2-7; D is uncertain. V was clipped by 4 bases and J by 2 bases, with 12 bases between them. The CDR3 runs 14 residues. CDR1 SEHNR and CDR2 FQNEAQ come from the germline V gene (reference sequence). CDR3 amino acids: CASSSTLPPYEQYF. For the CDR3, the DNA is TGTGCCAGCAGCTCGACCTTGCCGCCCTACGAGCAGTACTTC.

This clonotype was seen a few times. This chain connects TRBV7-9 to TRBJ1-2, with D perhaps matching TRBD1 (6 bases). CDR1 is SEHNR, CDR2 FQNEAQ, per germline (reference sequence). V was clipped by 3 bases and J by 3 bases, with 11 bases between them. The CDR3 runs to 14 residues. The CDR3 here is CASSLDSWYYGYTF. CDR3 in DNA: TGTGCCAGCAGCTTGGACAGCTGGTACTATGGCTACACCTTC.

This sequence joins TRBV12-3 or TRBV12-4 and TRBJ2-7; TRBD2 matches 11 bases. The junction had 8 bases not matched to a gene; V was cut back by 4 bases and J by 0 bases. This CDR3 comprises 17 residues. CDR3 nucleotides: TGTGCCAGCAGTTCAAGCTCTAGCGGGAGGCGCTCCTACGAGCAGTACTTC. Its translation: CASSSSSSGRRSYEQYF.

This clonotype was picked up many times. The rearrangement joins TRBV7-2 to TRBJ1-1; TRBD1 matches at 7 bases. Trimming took 1 base from V and 4 from J; bases not matched to a gene: 6. The CDR3 length is 15 residues. CDR1 and CDR2 from the germline V gene are SGHTA and FQGNSA. CDR3 loop: CASSLGTGAGTEAFF. The CDR3 DNA reads as TGTGCCAGCAGCTTAGGTACAGGGGCGGGCACTGAAGCTTTCTTT.

The genes are TRBV11-3 and TRBJ1-6; tentative D call: TRBD1 (5 bases). This CDR3 region has 13 residues. V was pared by 5 bases and J by 11 bases, with 13 bases between. Germline values: CDR1 SGHNT, CDR2 YENEEA. CDR3 DNA sequence: TGTGCCAGCAGCCAAGGGCAGGGAACACCCCTCCACTTT. Translating it yields CASSQGQGTPLHF.

Many counts were recorded for this clonotype. CDR3 nucleotides: TGTGCCAGCGGAGGGACAGGCCGCGGCTACACCTTC. Protein: CASGGTGRGYTF. The chain links TRBV2 to TRBJ1-2; 8 bases agree with TRBD1. The germline V gene encodes CDR1 SNHLY and CDR2 FYNNEI. Losses at the gene ends were 8 bases for V and 8 bases for J; bases not matched to a gene: 7. The CDR3 length is 12 residues.

This clonotype was seen at least ten times. The chain uses TRBV30 and TRBJ1-1; D is undetermined. CDR1 GTSNPN and CDR2 SVGIG come from the germline V gene (reference sequence). The length of the CDR3 is 12 residues. Trimming removed 7 bases from V and 0 bases from J, with 9 bases in between. The CDR3 nucleotides are TGTGCCTTAACGGGGTTGAACACTGAAGCTTTCTTT. Its translation: CALTGLNTEAFF.

This clonotype was recorded many times. The chain carries TRBV12-3 or TRBV12-4 and TRBJ2-7, with D tentatively TRBD1 (6 bases). V was clipped by 3 bases and J by 6 bases, with 21 bases between them. The CDR3 loop spans 16 amino acids. In DNA form, the CDR3 reads TGTGCCAGCAGTTTGGGCGGTCCAGGTGCAGGGGCCGAGCAGTACTTC. Amino acid sequence: CASSLGGPGAGAEQYF.

This sequence joins TRBV10-1 and TRBJ2-2; D gene uncertain. V lost 0 bases, J lost 6 bases, and 5 bases lay in between. Germline CDR1 and CDR2: WNHNN and SYGVQD (reference sequence). The CDR3 contains 13 residues. CDR3: CASSESLPGELFF. The CDR3 DNA reads TGCGCCAGCAGTGAGTCGCTACCCGGGGAGCTGTTTTTT.

Of note for this clonotype: This probably arose from a read error, given a far larger clone one base away. V and J are TRBV7-3 and TRBJ2-5; no clear D. The V gene's germline CDR1 is SGHTA and CDR2 FQGTGA. The CDR3 totals 14 residues. Trimming took off 7 bases at V and 2 bases at J, with 14 bases between the two ends. CDR3 sequence (DNA): TGTGCCAGCACCAACCGGAGTCCTCAAGAGACCCAGTACTTC. It yields the protein CASTNRSPQETQYF. Supplemented by reference TRBV7-3 and TRBJ2-5, the full variable domain reads GAGVSQTPSNKVTEKGKYVELRCDPISGHTALYWYRQSLGQGPEFLIYFQGTGAADDSGLPNDRFFAVRPEGSVSTLKIQRTERGDSAVYLCASTNRSPQETQYFGPGTRLLVL.

Note on this clonotype: Being one base from a much bigger clone, this may be a read error. The chain recombines TRBV2 with TRBJ1-1, with D perhaps matching TRBD1 (5 bases). Germline V gene sequence: CDR1 SNHLY, CDR2 FYNNEI. V lost 0 bases to trimming and J lost 8 bases, with 13 bases between them. CDR3 length: 14 amino acids. In nucleotides, the CDR3 is TGTGCCAGCAGTGAAGCGGGACGATCGGGCGAAGCTTTCTTT. Its translation is CASSEAGRSGEAFF.

This clonotype has more than one count but fewer than ten. V and J are TRBV6-2 or TRBV6-3 and TRBJ2-7, with 9 bases aligning to TRBD2. Germline V gene data show CDR1 as MNHEY and CDR2 as SVGEGT. The CDR3 consists of 12 residues. V shed 2 bases, J shed 12 bases, and the junction held 5 bases outside the gene matches. CDR3 nucleotide sequence: TGTGCCAGCAGTTACACCGGGACTAGCAGGTACTTC. Protein: CASSYTGTSRYF.

This clonotype was seen at least ten times. CDR3 DNA: TGTGCCAGCAGCCAAGATGGCGGAGGGGTTTCACCCCTCCACTTT. Translated, it gives CASSQDGGGVSPLHF. The V call is TRBV3-1, the J call TRBJ1-6, with D perhaps TRBD1 (5 bases). The CDR3 is 15 amino acids. The V end was cut by 0 bases, the J end by 9 bases, with 12 bases between. From germline, CDR1 is LGHDT and CDR2 YNNKEL (reference sequence).

Regarding this clonotype: A much larger clone differs by one base, so this may be a read error. The V gene is TRBV10-3, the J gene TRBJ2-7, with D perhaps given as TRBD1 or TRBD2 (5 bases each). Germline V gives CDR1 ENHRY, CDR2 SYGVKD. The CDR3 is made up of 16 amino acids. CDR3 sequence: CATSEWGGSISYEQYF. The DNA for the CDR3 is TGTGCCACCAGTGAGTGGGGCGGGTCGATATCCTACGAGCAGTACTTC.

This sequence joins TRBV3-1 and TRBJ1-1; D is possibly TRBD1 (5 bases). CDR1 and CDR2 from the germline V gene are LGHDT and YNNKEL (reference sequence). CDR3 length: 14 amino acids. V lost 3 bases and J 4 bases, leaving 12 bases between the germline ends. The CDR3 loop is CASSQGLKSTEAFF. The CDR3 nucleotides read TGTGCCAGCAGCCAGGGGCTTAAGTCCACTGAAGCTTTCTTT.

The rearrangement uses TRBV27 and TRBJ2-7; 7 bases are a match to TRBD2. Per germline, CDR1 MNHEY and CDR2 SMNVEV (reference sequence). The junction had 10 bases not matched to a gene; V was cut back by 5 bases and J by 6 bases. The CDR3 runs 14 residues. CDR3 region: CASSLLAGAGEQYF. In nucleotides, the CDR3 is TGTGCCAGCAGTCTCCTGGCGGGAGCAGGCGAGCAGTACTTC.

Ten or more counts support this clonotype. This chain links TRBV13 with TRBJ2-7; D is possibly TRBD2 (6 bases). This CDR3 comprises 15 residues. V was clipped by 5 bases and J by 4 bases, with 18 bases between them. Germline lookup yields CDR1 PRHDT and CDR2 FYEKMQ (reference sequence). The CDR3 sequence: CASSEVGGMQYEQYF. CDR3 in DNA: TGTGCCAGCAGCGAAGTGGGCGGGATGCAATACGAGCAGTACTTC.

The chain employs TRBV7-2 and TRBJ2-7; TRBD2 might be the D (6 bases). The V end was cut by 2 bases, the J end by 1 base, with 12 bases between. The length of the CDR3 is 15 residues. The germline gives CDR1 SGHTA, CDR2 FQGNSA. The CDR3 DNA reads as TGTGCCAGCAGCTTAAAACCGGGACTGTCCTACGAGCAGTACTTC. Its protein is CASSLKPGLSYEQYF.